This entry is about one T cell receptor (beta chain). The target antigen is unknown. This sample is part of a study of tumor-infiltrating lymphocytes in localized non-small cell lung cancer. The wider study: Tumor tissue and non-adjacent uninvolved lung came from each patient.

Profiled with immunoSEQ multiplex PCR; TCRdb holds only in-frame clones, not every one. This sample has about 12,000 clones; about nine tenths occur once, and the top ten carry roughly 8.9%. General study findings and limits: No T-cell fraction difference was seen between IM1 and IM2 tumors. Compared with uninvolved lung, tumors showed higher T cell infiltration by TCRbeta sequencing. Technical variation could not be separated from intratumor heterogeneity here.

Germline V gene lookup returns CDR1 SGDLS and CDR2 YYNGEE. The V and J ends lost 3 bases and 7 bases, in that order; junction bases with no gene match: 4. This CDR3 spans 13 amino acids. The sequenced sample was lung tumor tissue. This TCR came from a human donor with non-small cell lung cancer. The chain couples TRBV9 to TRBJ2-1; 7 bases are shared with TRBD1. The chain's CDR3 is CASSGQGDNEQFF. CDR3 DNA: TGTGCCAGCAGCGGACAGGGTGATAATGAGCAGTTCTTC.